This entry features one T cell receptor beta chain sequence. As yet, its antigen is unknown. The CDR3 is made up of 15 amino acids. V dropped 4 bases and J dropped 0 bases, with 12 bases sitting between them. CDR1 is SGHDN and CDR2 is FVKESK in the germline V gene. The PCR used 60 Vbeta and 13 Jbeta primers. Per the study methods: The authors later counted about 80 million unique TCR beta chains, roughly 11 million of them shared. TCRdb keeps only in-frame clones here, not all; method: immunoSEQ multiplex PCR. Clonal size and the V and J genes are those of that table, whereas D and trimming came from the DNA. The sample lists about 130,000 clones; roughly 80% were seen once. The data belong to a study of cytomegalovirus exposure and HLA in healthy donors. The study's findings and limits: TRBV6-2, TRBV6-3 and other indistinguishable V segments were excluded.

The origin of this receptor is a female donor in good health and CMV-seronegative. This sequence joins TRBV14 and TRBJ1-2; TRBD1 might be the D (6 bases). The sample consisted of PBMCs. The CDR3 reads CASSPTNRANYGYTF. In nucleotides, the CDR3 is TGTGCCAGCAGCCCCACCAACAGGGCTAACTATGGCTACACCTTC.